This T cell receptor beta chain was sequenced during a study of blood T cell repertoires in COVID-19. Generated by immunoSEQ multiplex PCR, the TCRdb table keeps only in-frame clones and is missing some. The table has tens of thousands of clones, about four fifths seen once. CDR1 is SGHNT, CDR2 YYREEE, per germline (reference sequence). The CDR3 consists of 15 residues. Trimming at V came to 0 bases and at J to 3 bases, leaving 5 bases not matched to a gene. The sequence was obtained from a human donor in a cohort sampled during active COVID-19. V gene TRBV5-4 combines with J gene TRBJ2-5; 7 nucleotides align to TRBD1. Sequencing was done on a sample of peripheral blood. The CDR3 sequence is CASSLATGAKETQYF. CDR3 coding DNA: TGTGCCAGCAGCTTGGCCACAGGGGCCAAAGAGACCCAGTACTTC.